These 31 T cell receptor beta chains were sequenced from one sample in a study of OX40 agonist ivuxolimab in advanced cancers. The data were produced by immunoSEQ multiplex PCR, yet TCRdb's version contains in-frame clones alone and is incomplete. This table has more than 100,000 clones, just over 90% appearing once. The specimen comprised CD4+ or CD8+ T cells sorted from blood, sampled in a trial of the OX40 agonist ivuxolimab. These receptors were taken from an adult with an advanced solid tumor such as melanoma, head and neck, liver or kidney cancer.

The rearrangement links TRBV11-2 to TRBJ2-2; a possible D gene is TRBD2 (7 bases). Germline V gives CDR1 SGHAT, CDR2 FQNNGV. The V end was cut by 5 bases, the J end by 5 bases, with 18 bases between. The CDR3 contains 16 residues. CDR3 nucleotide sequence: TGTGCCAGCAGCCGGGGGGCGGAGGGTTGGACCGGGGAGCTGTTTTTT. It yields the protein CASSRGAEGWTGELFF.

The chain is built from TRBV13 and TRBJ1-6; 7 bases agree with TRBD1. The germline V gene encodes CDR1 PRHDT and CDR2 FYEKMQ (reference sequence). This CDR3 spans 15 amino acids. Unmatched junction bases numbered 7, after V lost 4 bases and J lost 7 bases. CDR3 residues: CASSSTGPANSPLHF. CDR3 DNA sequence: TGTGCCAGCAGCTCGACAGGGCCCGCGAATTCACCCCTCCACTTT.

This rearrangement joins TRBV10-3 to TRBJ1-1; 8 bases are shared with TRBD1. J gave up 4 bases and V 6 bases, and 7 bases lay outside the gene matches. The CDR3 loop spans 14 amino acids. The germline CDR1 and CDR2 sequences are ENHRY and SYGVKD. The CDR3 protein is CAIRGTGGSTEAFF. CDR3 in DNA: TGTGCCATCAGGGGGACAGGAGGGAGCACTGAAGCTTTCTTT.

The V call is TRBV6-1, the J call TRBJ2-5; TRBD1 matches 8 bases. Germline assignment: CDR1 MNHNS and CDR2 SASEGT. The CDR3 extends over 14 amino acids. The trim removed 8 bases at V and 4 bases at J, leaving 9 bases unmatched. In DNA form, the CDR3 reads TGTGCCAGCTATACTCAGGGGGCCGGAGAGACCCAGTACTTC. Translation gives CASYTQGAGETQYF.

The chain couples TRBV6-1 to TRBJ1-4, with unresolved D. This CDR3 is 15 amino acids long. The V gene lost 5 bases and the J gene lost 0 bases, with 10 bases spanning the gap. The germline V gene encodes CDR1 MNHNS and CDR2 SASEGT. The CDR3 region is CASSRLLATNEKLFF. The DNA of the CDR3 is TGTGCCAGCAGTCGTCTCCTTGCAACTAATGAAAAACTGTTTTTT.

The rearrangement joins TRBV2 to TRBJ1-5, with 8 bases matching TRBD1. Germline V CDR1 and CDR2: SNHLY, FYNNEI. The CDR3 extends over 14 amino acids. Germline trimming cut 6 bases from V and 3 bases from J; bases unmatched to any gene: 4. The CDR3: CASRDRENNQPQHF. DNA for the CDR3: TGTGCCAGCAGGGACAGGGAGAACAATCAGCCCCAGCATTTT.

The rearrangement links TRBV19 to TRBJ1-2; the D gene is possibly TRBD1 (5 bases). The CDR3 loop spans 13 amino acids. From germline, CDR1 is LNHDA and CDR2 SQIVND (reference sequence). Trimming took off 4 bases at V and 11 bases at J, with 17 bases between the two ends. The CDR3: CASSNRDGGRYTF. Written as DNA, the CDR3 is TGTGCCAGTAGTAACCGGGACGGTGGGAGGTACACCTTC.

The chain recombines TRBV5-1 with TRBJ2-3; D possibly uses TRBD1 or TRBD2 (5 bases each). Germline CDR1 is SGHRS and CDR2 is YFSETQ. The CDR3 loop spans 16 amino acids. V was shortened by 4 bases and J by 0 bases, with 15 bases between the two germline ends. The CDR3: CASSLVGGQSTDTQYF. DNA of the CDR3: TGCGCCAGCAGCCTGGTTGGGGGTCAAAGCACAGATACGCAGTATTTT.

This chain connects TRBV9 to TRBJ2-4; 9 nucleotides agree with TRBD2. The junction had 5 bases not matched to a gene; V was cut back by 0 bases and J by 4 bases. Germline V gene data show CDR1 as SGDLS and CDR2 as YYNGEE. The CDR3 has 16 amino acids. CDR3 bases: TGTGCCAGCAGCGTAGTAGGAGCGGGGGGTAAAAACATTCAGTACTTC. Its protein product is CASSVVGAGGKNIQYF.

This clone has only a few counts. The chain recombines TRBV6-5 with TRBJ1-6; 7 nucleotides agree with TRBD1. The CDR3 runs to 15 residues. J lost 7 bases, V lost 2 bases, and 5 bases had no gene match. From germline, CDR1 is MNHEY and CDR2 SVGAGI. Here the CDR3 reads CASSYGGQPNSPLHF. The CDR3 coding sequence is TGTGCCAGCAGTTACGGGGGACAGCCAAATTCACCCCTCCACTTT.

The V call is TRBV29-1, the J call TRBJ1-4, with 7 positions matching TRBD1. Germline trimming cut 6 bases from V and 5 bases from J; bases unmatched to any gene: 18. From germline, CDR1 is SQVTM and CDR2 ANQGSEA. The CDR3 covers 17 residues. CDR3 coding DNA: TGCAGCGTCACTCGACAGGGCGGGCTGGGGTCAAATGAAAAACTGTTTTTT. Translation gives CSVTRQGGLGSNEKLFF.

For this clone: This same CDR3 is encoded by further DNA sequences in the sample. The genes are TRBV30 and TRBJ2-5; a possible D gene is TRBD2 (5 bases). Per germline, CDR1 GTSNPN and CDR2 SVGIG (reference sequence). V gave up 2 bases and J gave up 5 bases, with 15 bases separating them. The CDR3 is 14 residues long. The CDR3 DNA follows: TGTGCCTGGAGTTTGCTAGGACGGAGGGAGACCCAGTACTTC. Its translation: CAWSLLGRRETQYF.

The V gene is TRBV5-4, the J gene TRBJ2-7; 7 nucleotides line up with TRBD1. V lost 4 bases, J lost 6 bases, and 10 bases stayed unmatched. Germline lookup yields CDR1 SGHNT and CDR2 YYREEE (reference sequence). The CDR3 spans 14 residues. CDR3 bases: TGTGCCAGCAGCCCCCCGGGACAGAGGCGCGAGCAGTACTTC. Its translation: CASSPPGQRREQYF.

The J gene is TRBJ1-2, the V gene TRBV7-2, with D hard to call. Trimming removed 1 base from V and 4 bases from J, with 7 bases in between. The CDR3 spans 13 residues. Germline CDR1 is SGHTA and CDR2 is FQGNSA. The CDR3 is CASSLDSLYGYTF. CDR3 coding DNA: TGTGCCAGCAGCTTAGACAGCCTCTATGGCTACACCTTC.

The rearrangement links TRBV5-1 to TRBJ1-1; 7 bases line up with TRBD1. CDR1 and CDR2 from the germline V gene are SGHRS and YFSETQ. This CDR3 region has 16 residues. V dropped 7 bases and J dropped 4; count of bases not matched to a gene: 16. CDR3 protein: CASRTLGRGARTEAFF. As DNA, the CDR3 is TGCGCCAGCCGCACCTTGGGCAGGGGGGCGCGCACTGAAGCTTTCTTT.

The CDR3 bases are TGCGCCAGCAGCTTGGACGAGACAAACCGGGACAATGGAGGCTACACCTTC. This gives the protein CASSLDETNRDNGGYTF. V and J are TRBV5-1 and TRBJ1-2, with D perhaps TRBD1 (6 bases). Germline V lookup: CDR1 SGHRS, CDR2 YFSETQ. Trimming removed 0 bases at V and 8 bases at J, with 23 bases between. The CDR3 totals 17 residues.

The J gene is TRBJ1-1, the V gene TRBV19; D gene unclear. Trimming left V 1 base short and J 4 bases short, with 19 bases between. The CDR3 covers 17 residues. Germline CDR1 LNHDA, CDR2 SQIVND (reference sequence). The CDR3 region is CASSIGTPRSWSTEAFF. The CDR3 DNA follows: TGTGCCAGTAGTATAGGGACCCCCCGTAGTTGGAGCACTGAAGCTTTCTTT.

The chain uses TRBV12-5 and TRBJ2-5; 11 bases are a match to TRBD2. The ends lost 7 bases at V and 6 bases at J; junction bases unmatched: 7. Germline CDR1 is LGHNT and CDR2 is FRNRAP. This CDR3 contains 14 residues. CDR3 residues: CASALPSGGKTQYF. Here the CDR3 DNA reads TGTGCTAGTGCCCTACCTAGCGGGGGGAAGACCCAGTACTTC.

The chain is built from TRBV7-2 and TRBJ2-3; no reliable D call. The germline gives CDR1 SGHTA, CDR2 FQGNSA. The CDR3 extends over 14 amino acids. V lost 5 bases and J 6 bases, leaving 15 bases between the germline ends. The CDR3 is CASSPGRPLDTQYF. CDR3 DNA sequence: TGTGCCAGCAGCCCGGGCCGACCCTTGGATACGCAGTATTTT. The variable domain in full, with the rest retrieved from reference TRBV7-2 and TRBJ2-3, is GAGVSQSPSNKVTEKGKDVELRCDPISGHTALYWYRQSLGQGLEFLIYFQGNSAPDKSGLPSDRFSAERTGGSVSTLTIQRTQQEDSAVYLCASSPGRPLDTQYFGPGTRLTVL.

The rearrangement joins TRBV28 to TRBJ1-2; possibly TRBD1 for D (5 bases). Germline assignment: CDR1 MDHEN and CDR2 SYDVKM. The CDR3 totals 12 residues. Trimming took off 7 bases at V and 5 bases at J, with 11 bases between the two ends. CDR3 sequence reads: CASTLGGYGYTF. The CDR3 bases are TGTGCCAGCACTTTGGGGGGTTATGGCTACACCTTC.

This sequence joins TRBV11-3 and TRBJ2-1, with TRBD1 identical over 10 bases. V gave up 5 bases and J gave up 8 bases; unmatched junction bases: 9. This CDR3 region has 15 residues. The germline V gene encodes CDR1 SGHNT and CDR2 YENEEA. This CDR3 reads CASSRTGTGAHEQFF. CDR3 bases: TGTGCCAGCAGCCGAACCGGGACAGGGGCCCATGAGCAGTTCTTC.

V is TRBV19 and J is TRBJ2-5; D is possibly TRBD1 or TRBD2 (6 bases each). V gave up 7 bases and J gave up 5 bases, with 14 bases separating them. Germline V gene lookup returns CDR1 LNHDA and CDR2 SQIVND (reference sequence). The length of the CDR3 is 13 residues. CDR3 sequence: CASNSGAGETQYF. The CDR3 region has the DNA TGTGCCAGTAATTCGGGGGCGGGTGAGACCCAGTACTTC.

The rearrangement links TRBV4-3 to TRBJ1-3; D gene unclear. This CDR3 spans 12 amino acids. V shed 0 bases and J shed 5 bases, with 2 bases lying between them. Germline CDR1 reads LGHNA; CDR2 reads YSLEER. CDR3 nucleotides: TGCGCCAGCAGCCAAGATCGAAACACCATATATTTT. This codes for CASSQDRNTIYF.

This chain joins TRBV27 and TRBJ1-6; tentative D call: TRBD1 (6 bases). The germline V gene has CDR1 MNHEY and CDR2 SMNVEV (reference sequence). V lost 8 bases and J lost 5, with 13 bases in between. The CDR3 contains 14 residues. The CDR3: CASGQRADNSPLHF. Here the CDR3 DNA reads TGTGCCAGCGGACAGCGCGCTGATAATTCACCCCTCCACTTT.

This chain links TRBV5-1 with TRBJ2-7, with TRBD1 identical over 8 bases. Germline CDR1 and CDR2: SGHRS and YFSETQ. With 3 bases clipped from V and 2 bases from J, the junction kept 7 bases outside the gene matches. This CDR3 has 15 residues. CDR3 DNA sequence: TGCGCCAGCAGCTCGGGGGTGACAGGGGCCTACGAGCAGTACTTC. It is translated as CASSSGVTGAYEQYF.

The chain carries TRBV19 and TRBJ1-4; D is perhaps TRBD1 (5 bases). Trimming shortened V by 4 bases and J by 4 bases, and 13 bases separated the two germline ends. The CDR3 contains 15 residues. Germline V gene data show CDR1 as LNHDA and CDR2 as SQIVND (reference sequence). The CDR3 nucleotides are TGTGCCAGTAGTACCTTGACAGCGAGTAATGAAAAACTGTTTTTT. Protein product: CASSTLTASNEKLFF.

The table lists this clone with a count of one. V usage is TRBV5-1 and J usage is TRBJ2-7; D remains unclear. Per germline, CDR1 SGHRS and CDR2 YFSETQ. Trimming shortened V by 3 bases and J by 6 bases, and 10 bases separated the two germline ends. The CDR3 totals 12 residues. The CDR3 here is CASSSALGEQYF. CDR3 sequence (DNA): TGCGCCAGCAGCTCCGCTCTAGGCGAGCAGTACTTC. Based on the CDR3 plus reference TRBV5-1 and TRBJ2-7, the full variable domain is KAGVTQTPRYLIKTRGQQVTLSCSPISGHRSVSWYQQTPGQGLQFLFEYFSETQRNKGNFPGRFSGRQFSNSRSEMNVSTLELGDSALYLCASSSALGEQYFGPGTRLTVT.

This chain connects TRBV4-3 to TRBJ1-5; the match to TRBD1 covers 7 bases. Trimming at V came to 3 bases and at J to 1 base, leaving 6 bases not matched to a gene. Germline V lookup: CDR1 LGHNA, CDR2 YSLEER. The CDR3 sequence is 16 residues long. The CDR3 sequence is CASSHRQGKSNQPQHF. CDR3 sequence (DNA): TGCGCCAGCAGCCACAGACAGGGAAAAAGCAATCAGCCCCAGCATTTT.

The gene calls are TRBV19 and TRBJ2-7, with TRBD1 identical over 9 bases. J lost 5 bases, V lost 6 bases, and 5 bases had no gene match. From germline, CDR1 is LNHDA and CDR2 SQIVND (reference sequence). The length of the CDR3 is 13 residues. CDR3 loop: CASRGTGNHEQYF. The CDR3 coding sequence is TGTGCCAGTAGAGGGACAGGGAACCACGAGCAGTACTTC.

The J gene is TRBJ1-2, the V gene TRBV21-1. TRBV21-1 is termed a pseudogene. The CDR3 sequence is 12 residues long. The DNA of the CDR3 is TGTGCCAGCCCCCGAGAACTCGTGGGCTACACCTTC. The encoded protein is CASPRELVGYTF.

CDR3 coding DNA: TGTGCCAGCAGCGGAGGGACAGGCACTGGAAACACCATATATTTT. Protein: CASSGGTGTGNTIYF. The chain combines TRBV7-2 with TRBJ1-3; 8 nucleotides match TRBD1. The V and J ends lost 5 bases and 2 bases, in that order; junction bases with no gene match: 5. The CDR3 is made up of 15 amino acids. Germline values: CDR1 SGHTA, CDR2 FQGNSA.